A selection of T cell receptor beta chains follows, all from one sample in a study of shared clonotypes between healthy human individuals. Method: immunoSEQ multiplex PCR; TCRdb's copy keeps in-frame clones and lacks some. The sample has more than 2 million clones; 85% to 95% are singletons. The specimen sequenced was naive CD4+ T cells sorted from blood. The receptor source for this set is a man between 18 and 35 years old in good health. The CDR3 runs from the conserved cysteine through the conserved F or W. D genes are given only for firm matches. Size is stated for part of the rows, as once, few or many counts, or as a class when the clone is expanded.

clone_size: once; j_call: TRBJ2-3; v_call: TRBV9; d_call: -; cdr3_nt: TGTGCCAGCAGCGTAGTACAGACGTCGGATACGCAGTATTTT; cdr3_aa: CASSVVQTSDTQYF
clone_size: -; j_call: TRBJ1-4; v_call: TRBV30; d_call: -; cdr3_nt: TGTGCCTGGAGTGGTGATCATGAAAAACTGTTTTTT; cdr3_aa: CAWSGDHEKLFF
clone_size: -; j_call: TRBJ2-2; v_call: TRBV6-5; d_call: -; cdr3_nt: TGTGCCAGCAGTTACGTACCTGGGGGCGGGGAGCTGTTTTTT; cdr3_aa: CASSYVPGGGELFF
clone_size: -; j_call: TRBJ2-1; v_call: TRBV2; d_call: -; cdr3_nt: TGTGCCAGCAGTGAACGAATGCTTAGCAGGGATGAGCAGTTCTTC; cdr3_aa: CASSERMLSRDEQFF
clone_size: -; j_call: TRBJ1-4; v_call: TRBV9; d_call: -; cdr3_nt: TGTGCCAGCAGCGTCGCTCCCGGGTATGAAAAACTGTTTTTT; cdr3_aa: CASSVAPGYEKLFF
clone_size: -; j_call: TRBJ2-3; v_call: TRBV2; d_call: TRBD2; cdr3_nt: TGTGCCAGCCGACTAGCGGGGGGGCCTTTGACGCAGTATTTT; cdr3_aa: CASRLAGGPLTQYF
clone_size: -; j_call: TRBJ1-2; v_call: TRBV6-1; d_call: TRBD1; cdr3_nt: TGTGCCATCAGTCCAGGGACAGGCTATGGCTACACCTTC; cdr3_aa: CAISPGTGYGYTF
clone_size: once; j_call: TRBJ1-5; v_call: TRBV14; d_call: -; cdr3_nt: TGTGCCAGCAGCCAAGGGAGTGGGGGTGGCAGCAATCAGCCCCAGCATTTT; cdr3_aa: CASSQGSGGGSNQPQHF
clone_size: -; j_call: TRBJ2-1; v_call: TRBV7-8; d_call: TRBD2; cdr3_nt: TGTGCCAGCAGCTTCGCTAGCGGTCCCTACAATGAGCAGTTCTTC; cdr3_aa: CASSFASGPYNEQFF
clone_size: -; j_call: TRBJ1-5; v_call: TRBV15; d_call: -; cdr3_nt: TGTGCCACCAGCAGAGACCCGGTGCAGCCCCAGCATTTT; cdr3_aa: CATSRDPVQPQHF
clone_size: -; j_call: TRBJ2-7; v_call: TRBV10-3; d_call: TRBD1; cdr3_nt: TGTGCCACCACGGCCCGCGGACAGGGGGCGGGCGAGCAGTACTTC; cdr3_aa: CATTARGQGAGEQYF